A selection of T cell receptor beta chains follows, all from one sample in a study of spatial heterogeneity in lung cancer. TCRdb ran MiXCR on the 5' RACE reads and lists one entry per CDR3 protein. This table has about 94,000 distinct CDR3 sequences, around 19% appearing once. This material consisted of PBMCs, taken at follow-up. Receptors originate from a male donor with early-stage non-small cell lung cancer. The conserved cysteine and the conserved F or W are not part of the CDR3 here.

cdr3_aa v_call cdr3_length j_call
ASSQEQGAEPQH TRBV3-1 12 TRBJ1-5
AWSDHEQY TRBV30 8 TRBJ2-7
ASSPTGRAEKLF TRBV7-2 12 TRBJ1-4
ASSSPGAYTDTQY TRBV27 13 TRBJ2-3
ASSPRTGQETQY TRBV13 12 TRBJ2-5
ASSWGSGAYEQY TRBV5-1 12 TRBJ2-7
ASSQGTANTEAF TRBV3-1 12 TRBJ1-1
ASSLAPGLVGSATGELF TRBV7-9 17 TRBJ2-2
ASSVGTVENEKLF TRBV9 13 TRBJ1-4
ASSLYTSSEAF TRBV5-1 11 TRBJ1-1
ASSLAAMGSGYSPLH TRBV5-1 15 TRBJ1-6
ASSLAGVNGELF TRBV7-6 12 TRBJ2-2
ASGSLGAGELF TRBV12-5 11 TRBJ2-2
ASSLPGNPGDTQY TRBV9 13 TRBJ2-3
ASSRSGQPHGTDTQY TRBV18 15 TRBJ2-3
ASSLVPGQGLYNSPLH TRBV7-9 16 TRBJ1-6
ASSLSKDSGNTIY TRBV7-9 13 TRBJ1-3